This TCR beta chain was recovered during a study of blood T cells in healthy people across ages. Study context: Researchers report that template switching captured about one barcoded beta molecule per two T cells.

A second PCR, run for roughly 7 to 11 cycles, used a sample-barcoded 5' primer plus a J-beta primer mix. TCRdb passed the 5' RACE reads through MiXCR, listing each CDR3 protein once. Seen here are about a million distinct CDR3 sequences, 45% to 60% observed once, and the top ten hold 20% to 25%. The study, taken as a whole, reports: Conclusively comparing naive with antigen-experienced cells was impossible with unsorted PBMCs. While age rose, TCR beta diversity per million T cells dropped in a roughly linear way.

Worth noting for this clonotype: Its antigen is unidentified.

The germline V gene has CDR1 SGHRS and CDR2 YFSETQ. J gave up 5 bases and V 1 base, and 4 bases lay outside the gene matches. The CDR3 spans 17 residues. Caucasian individuals from Russia who were healthy and aged about 6 to 90 acted as donors. The clonotype comes from a woman aged 55-69 years in good health. The sample was blood. The chain carries TRBV5-1 and TRBJ2-1; 15 bases agree with TRBD2. The CDR3 loop reads CASSLPGLAGGHNEQFF. The CDR3 DNA is TGCGCCAGCAGCTTGCCGGGACTAGCGGGAGGTCACAATGAGCAGTTCTTC.